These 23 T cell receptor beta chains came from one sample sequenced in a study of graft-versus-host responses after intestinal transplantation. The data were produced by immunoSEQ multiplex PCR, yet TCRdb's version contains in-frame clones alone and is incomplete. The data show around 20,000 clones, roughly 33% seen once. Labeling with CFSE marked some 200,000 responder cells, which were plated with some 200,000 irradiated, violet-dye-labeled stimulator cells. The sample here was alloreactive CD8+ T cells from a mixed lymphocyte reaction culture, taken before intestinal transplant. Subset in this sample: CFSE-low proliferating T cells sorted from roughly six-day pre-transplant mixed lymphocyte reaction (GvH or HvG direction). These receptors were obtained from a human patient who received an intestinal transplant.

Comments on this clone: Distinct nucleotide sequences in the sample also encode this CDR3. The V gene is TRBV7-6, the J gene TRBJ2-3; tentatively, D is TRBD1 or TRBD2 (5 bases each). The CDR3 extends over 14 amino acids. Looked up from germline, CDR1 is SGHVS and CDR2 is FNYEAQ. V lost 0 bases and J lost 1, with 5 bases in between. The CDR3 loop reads CASSLAGGTDTQYF. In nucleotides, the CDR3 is TGTGCCAGCAGCTTAGCGGGGGGCACAGATACGCAGTATTTT.

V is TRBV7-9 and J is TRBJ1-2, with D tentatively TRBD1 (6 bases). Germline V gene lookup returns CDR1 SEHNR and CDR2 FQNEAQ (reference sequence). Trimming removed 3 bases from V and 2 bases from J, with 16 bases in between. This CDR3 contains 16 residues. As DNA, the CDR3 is TGTGCCAGCAGCTTCCCCGGGACATCGCTGAACTATGGCTACACCTTC. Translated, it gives CASSFPGTSLNYGYTF.

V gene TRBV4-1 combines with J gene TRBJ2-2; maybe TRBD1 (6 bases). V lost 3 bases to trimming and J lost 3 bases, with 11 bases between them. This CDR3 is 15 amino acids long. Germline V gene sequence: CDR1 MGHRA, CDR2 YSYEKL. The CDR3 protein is CASSHLQGDTGELFF. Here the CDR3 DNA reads TGCGCCAGCAGCCATCTACAGGGAGACACCGGGGAGCTGTTTTTT.

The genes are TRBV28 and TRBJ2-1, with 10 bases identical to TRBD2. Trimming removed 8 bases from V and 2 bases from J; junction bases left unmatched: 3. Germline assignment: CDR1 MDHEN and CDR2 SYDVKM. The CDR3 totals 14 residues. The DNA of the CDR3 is TGTGCCAGCCAAGGACTAGCGGCCTACAATGAGCAGTTCTTC. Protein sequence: CASQGLAAYNEQFF.

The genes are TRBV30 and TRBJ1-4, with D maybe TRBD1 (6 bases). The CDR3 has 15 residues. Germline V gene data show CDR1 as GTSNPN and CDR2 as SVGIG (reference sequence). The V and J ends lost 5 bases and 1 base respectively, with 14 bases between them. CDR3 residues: CAWGGGIETNEKLFF. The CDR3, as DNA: TGTGCCTGGGGAGGGGGGATCGAAACTAATGAAAAACTGTTTTTT.

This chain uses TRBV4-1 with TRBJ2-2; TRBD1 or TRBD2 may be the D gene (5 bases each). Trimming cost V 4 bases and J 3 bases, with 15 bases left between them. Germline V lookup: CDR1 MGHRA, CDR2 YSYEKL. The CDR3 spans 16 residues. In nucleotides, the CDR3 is TGCGCCAGCAGCCCGATGGGGGAGACCTACACCGGGGAGCTGTTTTTT. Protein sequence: CASSPMGETYTGELFF.

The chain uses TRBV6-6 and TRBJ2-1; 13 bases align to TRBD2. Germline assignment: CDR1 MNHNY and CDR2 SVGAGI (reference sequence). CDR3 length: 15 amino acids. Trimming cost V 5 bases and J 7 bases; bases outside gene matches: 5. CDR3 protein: CASSPLAGGINEQFF. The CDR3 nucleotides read TGTGCCAGCAGTCCACTAGCGGGGGGGATTAATGAGCAGTTCTTC.

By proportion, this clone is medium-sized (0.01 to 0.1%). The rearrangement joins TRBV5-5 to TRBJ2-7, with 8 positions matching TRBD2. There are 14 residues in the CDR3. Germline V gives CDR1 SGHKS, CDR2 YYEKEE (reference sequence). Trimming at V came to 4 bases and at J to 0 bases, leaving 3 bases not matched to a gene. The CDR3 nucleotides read TGTGCCAGCAGCCTTGGACTAGCCTCCTACGAGCAGTACTTC. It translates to CASSLGLASYEQYF.

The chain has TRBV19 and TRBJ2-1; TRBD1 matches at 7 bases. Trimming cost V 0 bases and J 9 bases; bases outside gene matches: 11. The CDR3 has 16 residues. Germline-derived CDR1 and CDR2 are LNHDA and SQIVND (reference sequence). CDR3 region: CASSIDPGTVDAEQFF. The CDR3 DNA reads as TGTGCCAGTAGTATAGATCCAGGGACAGTAGACGCTGAGCAGTTCTTC.

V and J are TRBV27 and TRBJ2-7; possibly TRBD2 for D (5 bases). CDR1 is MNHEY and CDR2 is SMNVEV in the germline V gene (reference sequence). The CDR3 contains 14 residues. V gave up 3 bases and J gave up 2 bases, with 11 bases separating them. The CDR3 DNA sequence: TGTGCCAGCAGTTTTGGAGGTCCAACCTACGAGCAGTACTTC. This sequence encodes CASSFGGPTYEQYF.

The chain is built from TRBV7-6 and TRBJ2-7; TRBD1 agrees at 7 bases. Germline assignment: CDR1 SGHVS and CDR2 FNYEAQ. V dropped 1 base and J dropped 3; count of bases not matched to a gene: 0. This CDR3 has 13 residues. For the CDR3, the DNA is TGTGCCAGCAGCTTAGGGGACAGCTACGAGCAGTACTTC. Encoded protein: CASSLGDSYEQYF.

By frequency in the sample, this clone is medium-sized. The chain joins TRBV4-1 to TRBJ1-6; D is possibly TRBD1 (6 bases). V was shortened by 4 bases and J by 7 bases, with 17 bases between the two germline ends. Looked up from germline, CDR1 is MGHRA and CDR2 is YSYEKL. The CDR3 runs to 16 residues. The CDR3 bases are TGCGCCAGCAGCCGAGGAGGGGGGCTTGGGAATTCACCCCTCCACTTT. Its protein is CASSRGGGLGNSPLHF.

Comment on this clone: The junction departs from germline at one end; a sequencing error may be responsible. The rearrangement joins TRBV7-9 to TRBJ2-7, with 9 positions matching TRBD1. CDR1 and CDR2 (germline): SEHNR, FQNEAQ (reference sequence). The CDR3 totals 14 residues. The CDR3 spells CVSRKNGQGYEQYF. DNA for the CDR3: TGTGTCAGCAGAAAAAACGGACAGGGGTACGAGCAGTACTTC.

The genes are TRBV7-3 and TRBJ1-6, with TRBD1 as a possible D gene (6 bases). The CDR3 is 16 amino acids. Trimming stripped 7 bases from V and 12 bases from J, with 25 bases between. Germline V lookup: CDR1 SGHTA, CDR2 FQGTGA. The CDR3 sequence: CASNLIPPGGGLPLHF. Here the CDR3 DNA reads TGTGCCAGCAATCTAATACCCCCCGGGGGCGGGCTACCCCTCCACTTT.

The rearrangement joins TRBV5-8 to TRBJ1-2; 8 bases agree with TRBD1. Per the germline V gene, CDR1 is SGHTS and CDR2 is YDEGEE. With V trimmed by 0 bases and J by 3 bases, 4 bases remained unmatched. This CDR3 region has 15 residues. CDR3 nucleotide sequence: TGTGCCAGCAGCTTGGGGACAGGGTCCTACTATGGCTACACCTTC. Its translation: CASSLGTGSYYGYTF.

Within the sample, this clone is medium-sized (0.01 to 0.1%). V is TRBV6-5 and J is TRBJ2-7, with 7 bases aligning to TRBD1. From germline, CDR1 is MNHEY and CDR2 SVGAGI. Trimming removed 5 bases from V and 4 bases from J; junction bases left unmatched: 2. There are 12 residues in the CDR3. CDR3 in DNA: TGTGCCAGCAGTCCACAGGGGTACGAGCAGTACTTC. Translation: CASSPQGYEQYF.

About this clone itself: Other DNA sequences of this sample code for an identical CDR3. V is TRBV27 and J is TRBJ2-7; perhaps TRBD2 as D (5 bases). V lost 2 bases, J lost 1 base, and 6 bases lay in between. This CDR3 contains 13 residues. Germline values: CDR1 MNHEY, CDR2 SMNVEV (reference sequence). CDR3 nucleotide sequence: TGTGCCAGCAGTTTAACGGGGTCCTACGAGCAGTACTTC. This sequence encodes CASSLTGSYEQYF.

CDR3 DNA: TGTGCCAGCAGCTTAGGTCTAGCGGGTAACACCGGGGAGCTGTTTTTT. Its protein product is CASSLGLAGNTGELFF. The chain employs TRBV7-3 and TRBJ2-2, with TRBD2 matching 8 bases. Germline lookup yields CDR1 SGHTA and CDR2 FQGTGA. This CDR3 spans 16 amino acids. With 2 bases clipped from V and 2 bases from J, the junction kept 4 bases outside the gene matches.

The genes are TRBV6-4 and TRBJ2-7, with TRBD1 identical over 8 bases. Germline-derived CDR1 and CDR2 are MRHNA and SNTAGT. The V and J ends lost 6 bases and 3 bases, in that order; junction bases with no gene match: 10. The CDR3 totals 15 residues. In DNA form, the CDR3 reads TGTGCCAGCAGGCACAGGACAGGGATGGGCTACGAGCAGTACTTC. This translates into CASRHRTGMGYEQYF.

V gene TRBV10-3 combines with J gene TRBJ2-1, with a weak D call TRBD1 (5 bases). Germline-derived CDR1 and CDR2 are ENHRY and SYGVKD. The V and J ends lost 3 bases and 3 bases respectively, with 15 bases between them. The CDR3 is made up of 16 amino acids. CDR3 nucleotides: TGTGCCATCAGTGATCCCGACAGTAACCTCTACAATGAGCAGTTCTTC. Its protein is CAISDPDSNLYNEQFF.

As DNA, the CDR3 is TGTGCCAGCAGTGATGACAGGAGCAATCAGCCCCAGCATTTT. The encoded protein is CASSDDRSNQPQHF. The V and J genes are TRBV6-1 and TRBJ1-5; D perhaps matches TRBD1 (6 bases). CDR3 length equals 14 residues. Germline V CDR1 and CDR2: MNHNS, SASEGT. The V end lost 3 bases, the J end lost 1 base, and 7 bases lay between the germline ends.

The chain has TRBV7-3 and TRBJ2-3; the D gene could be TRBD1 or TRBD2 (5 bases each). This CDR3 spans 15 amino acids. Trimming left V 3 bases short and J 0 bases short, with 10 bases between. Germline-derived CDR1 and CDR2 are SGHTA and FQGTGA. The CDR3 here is CASSLQGVSTDTQYF. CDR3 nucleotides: TGTGCCAGCAGCTTGCAGGGAGTGAGCACAGATACGCAGTATTTT.

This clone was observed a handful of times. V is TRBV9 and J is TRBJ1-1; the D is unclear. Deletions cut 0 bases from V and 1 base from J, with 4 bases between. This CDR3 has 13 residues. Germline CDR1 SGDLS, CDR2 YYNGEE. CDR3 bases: TGTGCCAGCAGCGTAGGTAAGAACACTGAAGCTTTCTTT. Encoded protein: CASSVGKNTEAFF.